This T cell receptor (beta chain) was documented in a study of blood T cells in healthy people across ages. This CDR3 has 13 residues. V lost 1 base to trimming and J lost 4 bases, with 8 bases between them. The germline CDR1 and CDR2 sequences are DFQATT and SNEGSKA (reference sequence). PCR was performed a second time for roughly 7 to 11 cycles using a sample-barcoded 5' primer and a J-beta primer mix. Template switching added a 12-random-nucleotide identifier to every cDNA molecule. TCRdb reprocessed the 5' RACE reads via MiXCR and lists one record per CDR3 protein. The sample records roughly 500,000 distinct CDR3 sequences, 25% to 30% being singletons. This clonotype was counted a few times.

Input material: blood. This receptor was taken from a woman between 65 and 79 years old in good health. This chain connects TRBV20-1 to TRBJ1-3; D is unresolved. CDR3 nucleotide sequence: TGCAGTGCTAGAGTCGAAAGGGGAAACACCATATATTTT. Its protein product is CSARVERGNTIYF.